This T cell receptor beta chain is drawn from a study of blood T cell repertoires in COVID-19. About the study: T cells, B-cell-depleted T cells, or PBMCs provided the cDNA or gDNA that served as material.

The CDR3 sequence is 18 residues long. Germline V gives CDR1 MNHEY, CDR2 SMNVEV (reference sequence). V dropped 2 bases and J dropped 1; count of bases not matched to a gene: 11. Produced via immunoSEQ multiplex PCR; TCRdb's table is partial and in-frame only. The sample holds about 180,000 clones, approximately 85% seen once. This rearrangement joins TRBV27 to TRBJ1-1; TRBD1 agrees at 9 bases. Source material: peripheral blood. The origin of this receptor is a man in his fifties or sixties with acute or convalescent COVID-19. The CDR3 sequence: CASSLNWRPQGANTEAFF. The CDR3 DNA reads as TGTGCCAGCAGTTTAAACTGGAGGCCACAGGGGGCGAACACTGAAGCTTTCTTT.